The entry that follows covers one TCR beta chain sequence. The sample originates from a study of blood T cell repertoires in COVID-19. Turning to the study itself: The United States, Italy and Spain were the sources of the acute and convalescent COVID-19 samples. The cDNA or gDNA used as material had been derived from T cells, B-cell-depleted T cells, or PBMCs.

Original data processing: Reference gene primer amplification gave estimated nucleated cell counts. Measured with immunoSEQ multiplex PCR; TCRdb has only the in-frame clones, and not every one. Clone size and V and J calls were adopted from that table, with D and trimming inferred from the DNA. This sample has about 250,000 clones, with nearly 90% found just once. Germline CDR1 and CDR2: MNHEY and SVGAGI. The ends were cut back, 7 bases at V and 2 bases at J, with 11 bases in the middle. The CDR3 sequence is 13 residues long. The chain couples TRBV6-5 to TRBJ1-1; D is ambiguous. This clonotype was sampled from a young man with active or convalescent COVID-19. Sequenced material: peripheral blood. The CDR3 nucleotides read TGTGCCAGCAAAGGGAGCCTAAACACTGAAGCTTTCTTT. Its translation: CASKGSLNTEAFF.